Following are 21 T cell receptor beta chains from one sample sequenced in a study of technical replicates of blood from a few donors. Assay: immunoSEQ multiplex PCR; the TCRdb copy retains only in-frame clones and omits some. The data hold about 60,000 clones, with approximately 84% observed a single time. The specimen was PBMCs. The receptors derive from a human donor in good health. Some clones in this sample may be carry-over from other donors' samples.

This CDR3 is CASSSVAAASGNTIYF. CDR3 nucleotides: TGTGCCAGCAGCTCCGTAGCGGCAGCCTCTGGAAACACCATATATTTT. V usage is TRBV7-9 and J usage is TRBJ1-3; D unclear. Germline CDR1 reads SEHNR; CDR2 reads FQNEAQ (reference sequence). This CDR3 contains 16 residues. Between the trimmed V and J ends, which lost 4 bases and 0 bases, there was a span of 13 bases.

This rearrangement joins TRBV19 to TRBJ1-2, with D unresolved. Looked up from germline, CDR1 is LNHDA and CDR2 is SQIVND (reference sequence). V lost 8 bases and J lost 2, with 9 bases in between. The CDR3 covers 12 residues. CDR3 sequence reads: CASRGKNYGYTF. The CDR3, as DNA: TGTGCCAGTCGGGGTAAAAACTATGGCTACACCTTC.

CDR3 sequence reads: CASRLAGGFTDTQYF. The CDR3 DNA is TGTGCCAGCCGACTAGCGGGGGGCTTCACAGATACGCAGTATTTT. The J gene is TRBJ2-3, the V gene TRBV6-1; 13 bases match TRBD2. The junction had 4 bases not matched to a gene; V was cut back by 8 bases and J by 2 bases. The germline gives CDR1 MNHNS, CDR2 SASEGT. The CDR3 is made up of 15 amino acids.

The chain employs TRBV7-9 and TRBJ1-6; 8 nucleotides align to TRBD1. With 6 bases clipped from V and 8 bases from J, the junction kept 9 bases outside the gene matches. The germline gives CDR1 SEHNR, CDR2 FQNEAQ (reference sequence). The CDR3 runs to 15 residues. The CDR3 region is CASSLGQGPYSPLHF. The CDR3 coding sequence is TGTGCCAGCAGTCTTGGACAGGGTCCGTATTCACCCCTCCACTTT. Using reference TRBV7-9 and TRBJ1-6 for the parts outside the CDR3, the full variable domain is DTGVSQNPRHKITKRGQNVTFRCDPISEHNRLYWYRQTLGQGPEFLTYFQNEAQLEKSRLLSDRFSAERPKGSFSTLEIQRTEQGDSAMYLCASSLGQGPYSPLHFGNGTRLTVT.

The chain combines TRBV19 with TRBJ2-7, with D maybe TRBD1 (5 bases). The CDR3 contains 14 residues. Per the germline V gene, CDR1 is LNHDA and CDR2 is SQIVND (reference sequence). Trimming removed 0 bases from V and 6 bases from J, with 12 bases in between. In DNA form, the CDR3 reads TGTGCCAGTAGTATAGAACAGGCCCTCGGCGAGCAGTACTTC. This encodes CASSIEQALGEQYF.

This clone was counted between two and nine times. The J gene is TRBJ2-6, the V gene TRBV6-4; tentatively, D is TRBD2 (6 bases). V was clipped by 2 bases and J by 1 base, with 6 bases between them. CDR3 length: 15 residues. Germline V gene data show CDR1 as MRHNA and CDR2 as SNTAGT. The CDR3 region is CASSDGGSGANVLTF. Here the CDR3 DNA reads TGTGCCAGCAGTGACGGGGGGTCTGGGGCCAACGTCCTGACTTTC.

The chain recombines TRBV13 with TRBJ2-6; D perhaps matches TRBD1 (5 bases). This CDR3 is built from 15 residues. V gave up 8 bases and J gave up 0 bases, with 11 bases separating them. Germline V CDR1 and CDR2: PRHDT, FYEKMQ (reference sequence). This CDR3 reads CASRQGFSGANVLTF. DNA of the CDR3: TGTGCCAGCCGGCAGGGATTCTCTGGGGCCAACGTCCTGACTTTC.

J is TRBJ1-5 and V is TRBV7-9, with 7 bases identical to TRBD1. Germline CDR1 is SEHNR and CDR2 is FQNEAQ (reference sequence). The CDR3 covers 17 residues. Losses at the gene ends were 4 bases for V and 6 bases for J; bases not matched to a gene: 15. The CDR3 coding sequence is TGTGCCAGCAGCTCAGGACAGGTATCTAGCGTCGGTCAGCCCCAGCATTTT. Translation gives CASSSGQVSSVGQPQHF.

This clone was detected once. This sequence joins TRBV7-9 and TRBJ2-7, with a weak D call TRBD1 (5 bases). V lost 4 bases and J 6 bases, leaving 10 bases between the germline ends. Germline lookup yields CDR1 SEHNR and CDR2 FQNEAQ (reference sequence). The CDR3 loop spans 12 amino acids. The CDR3 bases are TGTGCCAGCAGCTCTTCAGGGCGCGAGCAGTACTTC. As protein: CASSSSGREQYF.

This clone was observed once. The V gene is TRBV5-6, the J gene TRBJ2-5; 9 nucleotides align to TRBD1. There are 14 residues in the CDR3. CDR1 is SGHDT and CDR2 is YYEEEE in the germline V gene. V was clipped by 3 bases and J by 3 bases; unmatched bases: 3. CDR3 loop: CASSWDRAKETQYF. The CDR3 DNA reads as TGTGCCAGCAGCTGGGACAGGGCCAAAGAGACCCAGTACTTC.

The V call is TRBV7-2, the J call TRBJ2-3, with 7 bases identical to TRBD1. The ends lost 3 bases at V and 2 bases at J; junction bases unmatched: 8. CDR1 is SGHTA and CDR2 is FQGNSA in the germline V gene. There are 16 residues in the CDR3. The CDR3 region is CASSFLGQTTTDTQYF. The CDR3 DNA is TGTGCCAGCAGCTTCTTGGGACAGACTACCACAGATACGCAGTATTTT.

This sequence joins TRBV5-8 and TRBJ2-7; 13 bases are shared with TRBD2. The CDR3 is 14 residues long. The germline CDR1 and CDR2 sequences are SGHTS and YDEGEE. The ends lost 4 bases at V and 6 bases at J; junction bases unmatched: 4. CDR3 residues: CASSTSGGAFEQYF. The DNA of the CDR3 is TGTGCCAGCAGCACTAGCGGGGGGGCTTTCGAGCAGTACTTC.

This rearrangement joins TRBV10-1 to TRBJ1-1, with D unclear. The CDR3 spans 12 residues. V dropped 4 bases and J dropped 4 bases, with 7 bases sitting between them. Germline V CDR1 and CDR2: WNHNN, SYGVQD (reference sequence). CDR3 bases: TGCGCCAGCAGTGCCCGGGGCACTGAAGCTTTCTTT. This codes for CASSARGTEAFF.

This chain uses TRBV27 with TRBJ2-3; D call uncertain. Germline CDR1 reads MNHEY; CDR2 reads SMNVEV (reference sequence). Between the trimmed V and J ends, which lost 0 bases and 0 bases, there was a span of 7 bases. The CDR3 totals 15 residues. CDR3 amino acids: CASSLSGRSTDTQYF. Written as DNA, the CDR3 is TGTGCCAGCAGTTTATCGGGCAGAAGCACAGATACGCAGTATTTT.

CDR3: CASSQTGAAYEQYF. Here the CDR3 DNA reads TGCGCCAGCAGCCAAACAGGGGCGGCCTACGAGCAGTACTTC. This sequence joins TRBV4-1 and TRBJ2-7, with TRBD1 identical over 7 bases. The CDR3 runs 14 residues. The V segment lost 2 bases and the J segment 2 bases; nucleotides outside the gene matches: 3. CDR1 and CDR2 (germline): MGHRA, YSYEKL.

The chain couples TRBV6-5 to TRBJ1-6; a possible D gene is TRBD1 (6 bases). V shed 6 bases and J shed 10 bases, with 19 bases lying between them. CDR3 length: 15 residues. Germline CDR1 is MNHEY and CDR2 is SVGAGI. CDR3 bases: TGTGCCAGCAGACCCTCGACAGGCCTGGGATCACCCCTCCACTTT. This gives the protein CASRPSTGLGSPLHF.

This clone occurred a few times. The chain is built from TRBV18 and TRBJ1-1, with D possibly matching TRBD1 (6 bases). V lost 1 base, J lost 4 bases, and 10 bases lay in between. Germline CDR1 and CDR2: KGHSH and LQKENI. CDR3 length equals 14 residues. CDR3 bases: TGTGCCAGCTCACCACGAACAGGGCTCACTGAAGCTTTCTTT. It specifies CASSPRTGLTEAFF.

A single count supports this clone. This chain connects TRBV7-9 to TRBJ2-7; 9 bases line up with TRBD2. The germline CDR1 and CDR2 sequences are SEHNR and FQNEAQ (reference sequence). The CDR3 covers 14 residues. Trimming at V came to 5 bases and at J to 2 bases, leaving 4 bases not matched to a gene. CDR3 loop: CASSDSGGAYEQYF. The CDR3 DNA reads as TGTGCCAGCAGCGATAGCGGGGGAGCCTACGAGCAGTACTTC.

The chain links TRBV7-3 to TRBJ2-3, with unresolved D. This CDR3 contains 14 residues. Trimming removed 2 bases at V and 0 bases at J, with 6 bases between. CDR1 and CDR2 from the germline V gene are SGHTA and FQGTGA. DNA of the CDR3: TGTGCCAGCAGCTTACGCCAGAGCACAGATACGCAGTATTTT. Its translation: CASSLRQSTDTQYF.

The chain combines TRBV7-2 with TRBJ1-6, with D possibly TRBD1 on 5 matching bases. The V gene's germline CDR1 is SGHTA and CDR2 FQGNSA. The CDR3 has 12 amino acids. V was cut by 5 bases and J by 15 bases, with 14 bases left in between. CDR3 protein: CASSQTQGLLHF. DNA of the CDR3: TGTGCCAGCAGCCAAACCCAGGGTCTCCTCCACTTT.

V usage is TRBV4-1 and J usage is TRBJ2-3, with D perhaps TRBD1 (6 bases). Trimming took off 4 bases at V and 5 bases at J, with 19 bases between the two ends. This CDR3 contains 16 residues. Per the germline V gene, CDR1 is MGHRA and CDR2 is YSYEKL. The CDR3 region has the DNA TGCGCCAGCAGCCCCCAGGGACACCCCCCTTTAGATACGCAGTATTTT. As protein: CASSPQGHPPLDTQYF.